This passage covers 30 T cell receptor beta chains from one sample sequenced in a study of blood T cells in healthy people across ages. A second PCR, run for 7 to 11 cycles, used a sample-barcoded 5' primer plus a J-beta primer mix. Each CDR3 protein is one row after TCRdb ran MiXCR on the 5' RACE reads. This sample has 630,000 or so distinct CDR3 sequences, with approximately 30% found just once. Source material: blood. The receptor source for this set is a woman of 80 years or more in good health.

The chain couples TRBV4-2 to TRBJ1-5; D might be TRBD1 (5 bases). Germline CDR1 and CDR2: LGHNA and YNFKEQ. The V and J ends lost 1 base and 0 bases respectively, with 7 bases between them. This CDR3 contains 15 residues. CDR3 in DNA: TGTGCCAGCAGCCAAGGAGGGGATAGCAATCAGCCCCAGCATTTT. This gives the protein CASSQGGDSNQPQHF.

The sample holds many counts of this clonotype. The J gene is TRBJ2-7, the V gene TRBV6-6; no clear D. The V end lost 5 bases, the J end lost 3 bases, and 11 bases lay between the germline ends. This CDR3 region has 13 residues. Germline lookup yields CDR1 MNHNY and CDR2 SVGAGI (reference sequence). The CDR3 loop is CASSPQLYYEQYF. Here the CDR3 DNA reads TGTGCCAGCAGTCCCCAGCTATACTACGAGCAGTACTTC.

This clonotype was detected ten times or more. The V gene is TRBV5-1, the J gene TRBJ2-3, with D unclear. Trimming removed 0 bases from V and 2 bases from J, with 10 bases in between. The CDR3 is made up of 15 amino acids. Germline loops: CDR1 SGHRS, CDR2 YFSETQ. The CDR3 DNA is TGCGCCAGCAGCTTGGGGCGGACCTACACAGATACGCAGTATTTT. Translated, it gives CASSLGRTYTDTQYF.

The chain recombines TRBV2 with TRBJ1-1, with 7 positions matching TRBD1. The V and J ends lost 8 bases and 4 bases, in that order; junction bases with no gene match: 10. The CDR3 consists of 14 residues. Per germline, CDR1 SNHLY and CDR2 FYNNEI. The CDR3 loop is CASGTGEEGTEAFF. For the CDR3, the DNA is TGTGCCAGCGGTACAGGGGAGGAGGGCACTGAAGCTTTCTTT. Variable domain in full (rest from reference TRBV2 and TRBJ1-1): EPEVTQTPSHQVTQMGQEVILRCVPISNHLYFYWYRQILGQKVEFLVSFYNNEISEKSEIFDDQFSVERPDGSNFTLKIRSTKLEDSAMYFCASGTGEEGTEAFFGQGTRLTVV.

As regards this clonotype: Given a much more abundant clone one base away, this may be a read error. This is likely a read error, given that the CDR3 carries no conserved phenylalanine or tryptophan at its end. The chain joins TRBV5-1 to TRBJ1-2; 9 nucleotides align to TRBD1. With V trimmed by 0 bases and J by 4 bases, 4 bases remained unmatched. CDR3 length: 15 residues. Germline CDR1 SGHRS, CDR2 YFSETQ. The CDR3 loop is CASSLGTGVPYGYTS. The CDR3, as DNA: TGCGCCAGCAGCTTGGGGACAGGGGTCCCCTATGGCTACACCTCC.

The J gene is TRBJ2-3, the V gene TRBV20-1, with D possibly matching TRBD2 (6 bases). The V gene's germline CDR1 is DFQATT and CDR2 SNEGSKA (reference sequence). The CDR3 has 14 residues. Trimming shortened V by 0 bases and J by 7 bases, and 14 bases separated the two germline ends. The chain's CDR3 is CSARDTGRGNTQYF. CDR3 nucleotides: TGCAGTGCTAGAGATACTGGCCGGGGGAATACGCAGTATTTT.

This clonotype is a singleton in its sample. V gene TRBV7-2 combines with J gene TRBJ2-4, with TRBD2 identical over 11 bases. The CDR3 sequence is 14 residues long. V lost 5 bases to trimming and J lost 13 bases; unmatched junction nucleotides: 10. Germline V CDR1 and CDR2: SGHTA, FQGNSA. The CDR3 DNA follows: TGTGCCAGCAGCGCTGATAGCGGGAGGGGTGAGCAGTACTTC. It specifies CASSADSGRGEQYF.

This clonotype was observed at least ten times. The J gene is TRBJ2-7, the V gene TRBV18; no clear D gene. Trimming stripped 3 bases from V and 4 bases from J, with 4 bases between. CDR1 is KGHSH and CDR2 is LQKENI in the germline V gene. The CDR3 length is 11 residues. Here the CDR3 DNA reads TGTGCCAGCTCACCGGCTTACGAGCAGTACTTC. Translated, it gives CASSPAYEQYF.

This clonotype was observed a handful of times. The gene calls are TRBV12-3 or TRBV12-4 and TRBJ1-1; 7 positions match TRBD1. The CDR3 spans 12 residues. The J segment lost 7 bases and the V segment lost 6 bases, leaving 5 bases of the junction unmatched. This CDR3 is CASRTHRGEAFF. The CDR3 DNA sequence: TGTGCCAGCAGAACACACAGGGGTGAAGCTTTCTTT.

This clonotype was recorded many times. The chain employs TRBV6-2 or TRBV6-3 and TRBJ2-1; TRBD1 or TRBD2 may be the D gene (5 bases each). This CDR3 is 16 amino acids long. CDR1 is MNHEY and CDR2 is SVGEGT in the germline V gene. Trimming cost V 0 bases and J 1 base, with 10 bases left between them. CDR3 amino acids: CASSYSGTLSYNEQFF. CDR3 DNA: TGTGCCAGCAGTTACTCCGGGACCCTTTCCTACAATGAGCAGTTCTTC.

Remarks on this clonotype: A read error is possible here, since a much larger clone lies one base away. The V call is TRBV5-1, the J call TRBJ2-3, with D hard to call. The CDR3 covers 14 residues. The V end lost 4 bases, the J end lost 0 bases, and 9 bases lay between the germline ends. In germline, CDR1 is SGHRS, CDR2 YFSETQ. CDR3 coding DNA: TGCGCCAGCAGCGTGGTTCAGAGCACAGATACGCAGTATTTT. This codes for CASSVVQSTDTQYF.

This clonotype was recorded a few times. The chain combines TRBV9 with TRBJ2-3; TRBD1 matches at 7 bases. CDR1 SGDLS and CDR2 YYNGEE come from the germline V gene. V trimming: 0 bases; J trimming: 5 bases; junction bases outside the gene matches: 6. The CDR3 runs 15 residues. The CDR3 DNA reads as TGTGCCAGCAGCGTAGCTGGGACAGTATTAGATACGCAGTATTTT. Its protein is CASSVAGTVLDTQYF.

The rearrangement links TRBV6-5 to TRBJ1-1; D unresolved. Trimming pared 2 bases from V and 4 bases from J, leaving 11 bases between. The CDR3 is 14 residues long. Germline values: CDR1 MNHEY, CDR2 SVGAGI. The CDR3 protein is CASSYQSSSTEAFF. CDR3 DNA sequence: TGTGCCAGCAGTTACCAGAGTAGTAGCACTGAAGCTTTCTTT.

V and J are TRBV7-8 and TRBJ2-1; D perhaps matches TRBD1 (6 bases). V was clipped by 4 bases and J by 12 bases, with 13 bases between them. The CDR3 runs to 12 residues. CDR1 and CDR2 (germline): SGHVS, FQNEAQ. This CDR3 is CASSSYRAGQFF. The CDR3 region has the DNA TGTGCCAGCAGCTCCTACAGGGCTGGGCAGTTCTTC.

This clonotype has ten or more counts. V usage is TRBV20-1 and J usage is TRBJ1-1; possible D gene TRBD1, 6 bases. The CDR3 sequence is 14 residues long. Germline CDR1 and CDR2: DFQATT and SNEGSKA (reference sequence). Trimming pared 3 bases from V and 6 bases from J, leaving 17 bases between. The chain's CDR3 is CSASRGPPGAEAFF. The CDR3 nucleotides are TGCAGTGCTAGCAGGGGCCCCCCCGGGGCTGAAGCTTTCTTT.

With regard to this clonotype: A single base separates this from a much larger clone, so it may be a read error. The chain has TRBV30 and TRBJ1-2; 8 bases agree with TRBD1. J lost 7 bases, V lost 4 bases, and 5 bases had no gene match. This CDR3 has 12 residues. Per germline, CDR1 GTSNPN and CDR2 SVGIG (reference sequence). The CDR3 DNA reads TGTGCCTGGAAGGACAGGGAGATTGGCTACACCTTC. This codes for CAWKDREIGYTF.

The rearrangement uses TRBV20-1 and TRBJ2-5; a possible D gene is TRBD1 (5 bases). Looked up from germline, CDR1 is DFQATT and CDR2 is SNEGSKA (reference sequence). V lost 0 bases and J 11 bases, leaving 28 bases between the germline ends. The CDR3 contains 17 residues. The CDR3 here is CSARDLGVNPEYNEQYF. The CDR3 region has the DNA TGCAGTGCTAGAGATCTAGGGGTGAACCCTGAATACAATGAGCAGTACTTC.

The chain uses TRBV10-3 and TRBJ1-4; TRBD1 matches at 7 bases. This CDR3 is 14 amino acids long. From germline, CDR1 is ENHRY and CDR2 SYGVKD. Trimming removed 5 bases from V and 6 bases from J; junction bases left unmatched: 6. The CDR3 nucleotides are TGTGCCATCAGTCTTGGCAGGGGGGATGAAAAACTGTTTTTT. This codes for CAISLGRGDEKLFF.

A word on this clonotype: This could be a read error, since a much larger clone is one nucleotide away. This chain uses TRBV12-3 or TRBV12-4 with TRBJ2-7, with 9 bases identical to TRBD2. CDR3 size: 14 residues. The CDR3 protein is CANSLRGGGYEQYF. CDR3 in DNA: TGTGCCAACAGTTTGCGCGGGGGGGGATACGAGCAGTACTTC.

This clonotype appeared many times. The J gene is TRBJ2-1, the V gene TRBV15; the match to TRBD2 covers 9 bases. V lost 7 bases, J lost 10 bases, and 8 bases stayed unmatched. Germline V gives CDR1 LNHNV, CDR2 YYDKDF (reference sequence). This CDR3 is built from 13 residues. CDR3 protein: CATTTELAGEQFF. The CDR3 DNA is TGTGCCACCACAACCGAGCTAGCGGGGGAGCAGTTCTTC.

As DNA, the CDR3 is TGCGCCAGCAGCTCAACACCACAGGGGTCCTACGAGCAGTACTTC. Translated, it gives CASSSTPQGSYEQYF. The chain links TRBV5-1 to TRBJ2-7; 7 nucleotides line up with TRBD1. The germline V gene encodes CDR1 SGHRS and CDR2 YFSETQ. The CDR3 covers 15 residues. V trimming: 3 bases; J trimming: 1 base; junction bases outside the gene matches: 7.

The CDR3 DNA reads as TGCAGCGCTGGGACCCGAGGTTCACCCCTCCACTTT. It codes for CSAGTRGSPLHF. The rearrangement joins TRBV29-1 to TRBJ1-6; a possible D gene is TRBD1 (5 bases). CDR3 length: 12 amino acids. Trimming took off 7 bases at V and 9 bases at J, with 13 bases between the two ends. Germline V gene data show CDR1 as SQVTM and CDR2 as ANQGSEA.

On this clonotype: Given a much more abundant clone one base away, this may be a read error. This chain connects TRBV20-1 to TRBJ2-4; D ambiguous. Germline lookup yields CDR1 DFQATT and CDR2 SNEGSKA (reference sequence). V gave up 3 bases and J gave up 0 bases, with 12 bases separating them. This CDR3 comprises 15 residues. The CDR3: CSASDSVLAKNIQYF. The CDR3 region has the DNA TGCAGTGCTAGCGATTCAGTCCTAGCCAAAAACATTCAGTACTTC.

This clonotype occurred many times. The chain is built from TRBV5-1 and TRBJ2-7; no definite D call. The V end lost 1 base, the J end lost 7 bases, and 9 bases lay between the germline ends. Germline V CDR1 and CDR2: SGHRS, YFSETQ. The CDR3 sequence is 12 residues long. The CDR3 region has the DNA TGCGCCAGCAGCTTGTATCTAGGAGAGCAGTACTTC. Its translation is CASSLYLGEQYF.

This clonotype occurred many times. The chain is built from TRBV27 and TRBJ2-1, with 7 positions matching TRBD2. CDR3 length equals 15 residues. Germline V gene sequence: CDR1 MNHEY, CDR2 SMNVEV (reference sequence). V lost 5 bases and J lost 0; bases outside the gene matches: 4. The CDR3 DNA reads as TGTGCCAGCAGTCGGAGCGGGGACTCCTACAATGAGCAGTTCTTC. This sequence encodes CASSRSGDSYNEQFF.

This clonotype was counted only a few times. Just one base apart from a much larger clone, this may be a read error. The rearrangement uses TRBV29-1 and TRBJ2-1; D is unresolved. The DNA end lines up better with TRBJ2-7; the J call may be wrong. The germline V gene has CDR1 SQVTM and CDR2 ANQGSEA. The CDR3 has 13 residues. The CDR3 bases are TGCAGCGTGGATACAGCAACCTACAATGAGCAGTACTTC. Translating gives CSVDTATYNEQYF.

This clonotype was seen repeatedly, ten times or more. This clone may be a read error of a much larger clone one base away. The J gene is TRBJ2-1, the V gene TRBV27; 9 bases agree with TRBD1. With the DNA end fitting TRBJ2-7 better, the J assignment may be wrong. The CDR3 totals 15 residues. Germline CDR1 reads MNHEY; CDR2 reads SMNVEV (reference sequence). This chain's CDR3 is CASSRTGESYNEQYF. The CDR3 DNA follows: TGTGCCAGCAGTCGGACAGGGGAGTCCTACAATGAGCAGTACTTC.

This clonotype was found many times. The rearrangement uses TRBV6-1 and TRBJ2-1, with 8 bases fitting TRBD1. The CDR3 is 16 amino acids. The junction had 6 bases not matched to a gene; V was cut back by 5 bases and J by 0 bases. Germline loops: CDR1 MNHNS, CDR2 SASEGT. The CDR3 DNA follows: TGTGCCAGCAGTACACAGGGGGTAAGCTCCTACAATGAGCAGTTCTTC. Amino acids: CASSTQGVSSYNEQFF.

This clonotype showed up many times. The chain uses TRBV18 and TRBJ2-2; 9 bases line up with TRBD2. Germline values: CDR1 KGHSH, CDR2 LQKENI. The CDR3 is made up of 17 amino acids. J gave up 1 base and V 0 bases, and 3 bases lay outside the gene matches. CDR3: CASSPPGLAQNTGELFF. In DNA, the CDR3 is TGTGCCAGCTCACCACCGGGACTAGCCCAGAACACCGGGGAGCTGTTTTTT.

In the case of this clonotype: A much larger clone lies a single base off, so this may be a read error. V gene TRBV30 combines with J gene TRBJ2-1; no reliable D call. CDR1 GTSNPN and CDR2 SVGIG come from the germline V gene (reference sequence). The CDR3 contains 14 residues. The germline V and J ends were trimmed by 3 bases and 10 bases, with 19 bases remaining between them. This CDR3 is CAWSLPGPSYEQFF. The CDR3 DNA sequence: TGTGCCTGGAGCCTTCCCGGACCTTCCTACGAGCAGTTCTTC.